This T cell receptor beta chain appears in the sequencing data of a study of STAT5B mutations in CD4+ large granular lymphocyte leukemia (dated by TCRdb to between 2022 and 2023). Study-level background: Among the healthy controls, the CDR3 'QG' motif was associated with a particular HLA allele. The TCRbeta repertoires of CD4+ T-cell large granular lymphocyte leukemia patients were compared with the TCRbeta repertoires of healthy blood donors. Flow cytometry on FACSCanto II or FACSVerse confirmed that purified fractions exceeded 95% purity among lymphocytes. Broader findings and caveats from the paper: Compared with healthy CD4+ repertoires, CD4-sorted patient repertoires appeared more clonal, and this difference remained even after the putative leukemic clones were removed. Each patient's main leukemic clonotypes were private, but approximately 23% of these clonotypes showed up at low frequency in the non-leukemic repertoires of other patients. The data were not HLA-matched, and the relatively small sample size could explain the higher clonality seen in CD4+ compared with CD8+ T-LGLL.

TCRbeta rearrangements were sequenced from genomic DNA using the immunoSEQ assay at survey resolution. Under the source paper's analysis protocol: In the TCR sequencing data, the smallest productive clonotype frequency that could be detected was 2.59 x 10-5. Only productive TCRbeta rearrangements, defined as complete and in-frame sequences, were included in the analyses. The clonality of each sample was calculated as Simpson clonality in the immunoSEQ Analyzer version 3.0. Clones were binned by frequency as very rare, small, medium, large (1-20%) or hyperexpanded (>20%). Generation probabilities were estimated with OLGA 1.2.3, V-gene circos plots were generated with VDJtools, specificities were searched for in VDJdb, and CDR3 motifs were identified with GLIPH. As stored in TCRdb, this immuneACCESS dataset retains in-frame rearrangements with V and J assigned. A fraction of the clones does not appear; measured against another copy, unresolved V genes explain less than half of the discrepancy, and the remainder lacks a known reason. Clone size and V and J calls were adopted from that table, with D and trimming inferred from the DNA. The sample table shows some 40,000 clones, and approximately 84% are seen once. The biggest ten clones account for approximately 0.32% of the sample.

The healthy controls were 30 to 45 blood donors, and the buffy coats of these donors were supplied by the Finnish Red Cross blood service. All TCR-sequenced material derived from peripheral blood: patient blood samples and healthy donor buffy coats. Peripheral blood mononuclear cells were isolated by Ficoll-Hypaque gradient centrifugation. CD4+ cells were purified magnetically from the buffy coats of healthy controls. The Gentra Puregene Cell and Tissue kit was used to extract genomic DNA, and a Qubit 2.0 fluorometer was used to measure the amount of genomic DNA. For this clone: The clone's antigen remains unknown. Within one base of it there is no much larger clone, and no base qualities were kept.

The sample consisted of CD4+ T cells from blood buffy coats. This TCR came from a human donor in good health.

The CDR3 protein sequence reads: CASSQNGQDTEAFF. The DNA sequence reads TGTGCCAGCTCCCAAAACGGACAGGACACTGAAGCTTTCTTT. Here the chain combines TRBV18 and TRBJ1-1; TRBD1 fits 7 bases in the junction. As encoded in the germline V gene, CDR1 is KGHSH while CDR2 is LQKENI. Trimmed from V: 6 bases; trimmed from J: 3 bases; junction bases lacking a gene match: 7. From the cysteine through the phenylalanine, the CDR3 covers 14 amino acids. The kept DNA is CDR3 alone, 42 bases in frame from the first base.